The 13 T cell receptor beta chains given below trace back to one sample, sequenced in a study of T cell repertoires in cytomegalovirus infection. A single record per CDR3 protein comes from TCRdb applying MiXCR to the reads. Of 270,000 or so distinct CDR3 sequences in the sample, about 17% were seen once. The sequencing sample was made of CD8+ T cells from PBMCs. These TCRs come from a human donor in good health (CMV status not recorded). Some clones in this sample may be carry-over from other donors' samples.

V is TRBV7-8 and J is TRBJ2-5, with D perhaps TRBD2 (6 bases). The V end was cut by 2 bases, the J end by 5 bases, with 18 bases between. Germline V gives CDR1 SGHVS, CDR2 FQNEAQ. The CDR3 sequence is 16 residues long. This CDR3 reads CASSLYWTSGAETQYF. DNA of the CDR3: TGTGCCAGCAGCTTATACTGGACGTCGGGAGCGGAGACCCAGTACTTC.

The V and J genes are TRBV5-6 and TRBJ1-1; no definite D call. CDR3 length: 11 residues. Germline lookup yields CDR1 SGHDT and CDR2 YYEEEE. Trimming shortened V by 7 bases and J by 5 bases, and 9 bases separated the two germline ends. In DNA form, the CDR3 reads TGTGCCAGCGGGGTTGGGACTGAAGCTTTCTTT. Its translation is CASGVGTEAFF.

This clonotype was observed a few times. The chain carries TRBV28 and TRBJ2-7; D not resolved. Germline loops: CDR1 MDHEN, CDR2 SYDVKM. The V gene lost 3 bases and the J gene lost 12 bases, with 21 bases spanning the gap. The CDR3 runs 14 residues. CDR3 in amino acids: CASSFRGVDRLWYF. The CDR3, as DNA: TGTGCCAGCAGTTTTAGAGGAGTAGATCGGCTTTGGTACTTC.

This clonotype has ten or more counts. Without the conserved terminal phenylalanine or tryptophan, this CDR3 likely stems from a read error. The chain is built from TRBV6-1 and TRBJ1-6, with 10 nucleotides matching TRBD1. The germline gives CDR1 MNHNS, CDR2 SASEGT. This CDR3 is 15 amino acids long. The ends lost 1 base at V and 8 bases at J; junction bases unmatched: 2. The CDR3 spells CASSEGQGAYSPLHL. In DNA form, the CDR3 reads TGTGCCAGCAGTGAAGGACAGGGGGCGTATTCACCCCTCCACCTT.

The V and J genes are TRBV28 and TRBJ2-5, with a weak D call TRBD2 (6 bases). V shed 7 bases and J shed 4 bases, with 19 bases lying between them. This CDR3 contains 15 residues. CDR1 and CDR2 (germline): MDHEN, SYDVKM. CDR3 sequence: CASTRFSGVRETQYF. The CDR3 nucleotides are TGTGCCAGCACCCGATTTAGCGGTGTTCGAGAGACCCAGTACTTC.

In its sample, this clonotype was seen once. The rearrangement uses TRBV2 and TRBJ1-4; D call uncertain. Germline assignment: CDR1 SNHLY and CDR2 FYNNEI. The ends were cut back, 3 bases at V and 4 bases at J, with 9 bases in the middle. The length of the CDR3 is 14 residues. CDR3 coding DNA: TGTGCCAGCAGTGACAACGGGAGTAATGAAAAACTGTTTTTT. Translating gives CASSDNGSNEKLFF.

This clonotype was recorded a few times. The CDR3 bases are TGTGCCAGCAGCTCCCCCCTTGTAGCCAAAAACATTCAGTACTTC. Its protein is CASSSPLVAKNIQYF. The chain is built from TRBV13 and TRBJ2-4; D gene ambiguous. Looked up from germline, CDR1 is PRHDT and CDR2 is FYEKMQ (reference sequence). Trimming removed 4 bases at V and 0 bases at J, with 10 bases between. CDR3 length: 15 residues.

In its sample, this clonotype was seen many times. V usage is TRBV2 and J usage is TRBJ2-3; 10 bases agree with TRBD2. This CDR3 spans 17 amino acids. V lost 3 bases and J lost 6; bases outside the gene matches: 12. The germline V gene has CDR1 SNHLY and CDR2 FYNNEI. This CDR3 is CASSDPSGGPRGDTQYF. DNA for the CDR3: TGTGCCAGCAGTGACCCTAGCGGGGGCCCTCGTGGCGATACGCAGTATTTT.

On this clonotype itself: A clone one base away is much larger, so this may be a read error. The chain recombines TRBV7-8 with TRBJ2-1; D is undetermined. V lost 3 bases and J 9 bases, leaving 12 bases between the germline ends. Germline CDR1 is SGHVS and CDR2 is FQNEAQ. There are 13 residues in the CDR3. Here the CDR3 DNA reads TGTGCCAGCAGCTTCGAACCTCCTGGTGAGCAGTTCTTC. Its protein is CASSFEPPGEQFF.

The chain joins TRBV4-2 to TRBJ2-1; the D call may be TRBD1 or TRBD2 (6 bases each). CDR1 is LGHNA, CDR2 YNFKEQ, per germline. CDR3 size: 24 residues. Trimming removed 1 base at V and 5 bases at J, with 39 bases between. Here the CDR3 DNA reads TGTGCCAGCAGCCAAGTCATAGGACAGATGGCTCGAGTCGGGGGCAGGGCTTCGGACAATGAGCAGTTCTTC. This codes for CASSQVIGQMARVGGRASDNEQFF.

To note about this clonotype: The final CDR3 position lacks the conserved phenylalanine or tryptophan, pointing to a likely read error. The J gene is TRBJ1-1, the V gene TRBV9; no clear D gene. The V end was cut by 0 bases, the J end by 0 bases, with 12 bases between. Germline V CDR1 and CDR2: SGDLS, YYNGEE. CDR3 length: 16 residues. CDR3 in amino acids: CASSVGQEYMNTEAFL. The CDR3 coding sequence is TGTGCCAGCAGCGTAGGCCAGGAGTACATGAACACTGAAGCTTTCTTA.

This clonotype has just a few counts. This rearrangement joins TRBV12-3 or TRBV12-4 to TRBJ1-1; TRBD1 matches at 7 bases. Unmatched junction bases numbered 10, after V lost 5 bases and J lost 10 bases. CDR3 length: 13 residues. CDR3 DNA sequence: TGTGCCAGCAGTCCCGACAGGGTGCGCGGAGCTTTCTTT. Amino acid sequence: CASSPDRVRGAFF.

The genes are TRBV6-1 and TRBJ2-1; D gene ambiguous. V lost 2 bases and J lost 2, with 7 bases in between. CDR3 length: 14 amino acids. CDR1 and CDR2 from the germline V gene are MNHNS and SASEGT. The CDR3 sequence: CASSEYLPYNEQFF. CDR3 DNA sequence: TGTGCCAGCAGTGAATATCTGCCCTACAATGAGCAGTTCTTC.